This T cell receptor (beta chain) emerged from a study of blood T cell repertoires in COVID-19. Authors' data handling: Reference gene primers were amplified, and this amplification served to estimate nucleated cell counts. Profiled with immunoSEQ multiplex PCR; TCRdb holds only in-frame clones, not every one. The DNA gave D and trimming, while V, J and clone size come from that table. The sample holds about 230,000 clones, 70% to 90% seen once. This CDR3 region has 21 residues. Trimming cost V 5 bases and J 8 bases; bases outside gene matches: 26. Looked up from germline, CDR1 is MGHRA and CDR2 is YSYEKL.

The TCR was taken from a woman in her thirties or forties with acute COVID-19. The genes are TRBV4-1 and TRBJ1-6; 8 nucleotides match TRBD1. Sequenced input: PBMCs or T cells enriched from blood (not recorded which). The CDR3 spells CASSAHPKITPRGPGHSPLHF. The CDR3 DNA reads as TGCGCCAGCAGCGCGCACCCCAAGATCACGCCCAGGGGGCCGGGGCATTCACCCCTCCACTTT.